Here is one TCR beta chain with its context. Germline CDR1 and CDR2: MNHEY and SVGAGI. The junction had 4 bases not matched to a gene; V was cut back by 0 bases and J by 9 bases. This CDR3 is 15 amino acids long. As originally analysed: Amplified reference gene primers provided the basis for estimating nucleated cell counts. Profiling relied on immunoSEQ multiplex PCR, and the TCRdb table lists in-frame clones only, not all of them. From that table come the V and J calls and clone size; the DNA was used to work out D and trimming. The sample yields under 100,000 clones, around 90% seen once. This entry belongs to a study of blood T cell repertoires in COVID-19. Study information: T cells, B-cell-depleted T cells, or PBMCs supplied cDNA or gDNA.

The sequence was collected from a male donor with acute or convalescent COVID-19. The sequenced material came from peripheral blood. The chain combines TRBV6-5 with TRBJ2-1, with TRBD1 matching 11 bases. The CDR3 loop reads CASSYSGQGALEQFF. The CDR3 DNA sequence: TGTGCCAGCAGTTACTCAGGACAGGGGGCGCTTGAGCAGTTCTTC.